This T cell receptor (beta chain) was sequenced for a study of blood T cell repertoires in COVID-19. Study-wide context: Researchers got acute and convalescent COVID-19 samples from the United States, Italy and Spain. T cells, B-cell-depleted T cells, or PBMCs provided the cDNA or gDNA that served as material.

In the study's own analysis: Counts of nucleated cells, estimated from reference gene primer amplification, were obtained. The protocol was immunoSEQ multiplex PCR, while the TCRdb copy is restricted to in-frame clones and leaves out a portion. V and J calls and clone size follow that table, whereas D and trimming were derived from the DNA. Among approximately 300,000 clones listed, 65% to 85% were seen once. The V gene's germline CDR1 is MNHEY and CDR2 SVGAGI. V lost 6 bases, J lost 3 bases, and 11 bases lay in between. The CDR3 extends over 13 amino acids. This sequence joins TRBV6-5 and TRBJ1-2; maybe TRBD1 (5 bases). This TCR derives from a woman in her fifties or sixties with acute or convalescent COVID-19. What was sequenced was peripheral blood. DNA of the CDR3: TGTGCCAGCAGCCTCAGGGAGGACTATGGCTACACCTTC. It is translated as CASSLREDYGYTF.